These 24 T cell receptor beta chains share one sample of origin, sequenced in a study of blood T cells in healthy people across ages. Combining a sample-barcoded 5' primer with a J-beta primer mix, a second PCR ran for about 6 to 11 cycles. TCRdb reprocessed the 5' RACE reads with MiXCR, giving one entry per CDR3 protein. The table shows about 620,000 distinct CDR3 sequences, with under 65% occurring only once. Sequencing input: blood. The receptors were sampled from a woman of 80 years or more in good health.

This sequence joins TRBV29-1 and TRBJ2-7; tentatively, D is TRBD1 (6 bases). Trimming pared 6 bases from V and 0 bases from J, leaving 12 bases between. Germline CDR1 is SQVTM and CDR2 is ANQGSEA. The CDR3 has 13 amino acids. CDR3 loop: CSVYWDTSYEQYF. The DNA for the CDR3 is TGCAGCGTCTATTGGGACACCTCCTACGAGCAGTACTTC.

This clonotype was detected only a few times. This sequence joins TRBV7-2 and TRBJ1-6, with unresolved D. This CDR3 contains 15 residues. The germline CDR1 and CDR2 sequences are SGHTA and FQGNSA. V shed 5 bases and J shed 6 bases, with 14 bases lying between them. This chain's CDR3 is CASSRKGLSNSPLHF. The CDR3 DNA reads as TGTGCCAGCAGCCGCAAAGGACTATCTAATTCACCCCTCCACTTT.

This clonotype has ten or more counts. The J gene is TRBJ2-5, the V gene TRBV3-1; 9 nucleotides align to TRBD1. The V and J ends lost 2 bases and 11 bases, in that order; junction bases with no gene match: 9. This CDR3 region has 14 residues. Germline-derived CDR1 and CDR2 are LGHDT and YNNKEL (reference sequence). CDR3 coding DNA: TGTGCCAGCAGCCAACGGGACAGGGTAAAAGGGCAGTACTTC. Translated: CASSQRDRVKGQYF.

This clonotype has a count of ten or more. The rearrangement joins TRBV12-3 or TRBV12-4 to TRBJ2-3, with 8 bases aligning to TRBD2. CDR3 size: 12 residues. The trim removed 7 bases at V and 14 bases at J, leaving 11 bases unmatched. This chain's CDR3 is CASNPTSGETYF. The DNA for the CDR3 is TGTGCCAGCAATCCTACTAGCGGCGAGACGTATTTT.

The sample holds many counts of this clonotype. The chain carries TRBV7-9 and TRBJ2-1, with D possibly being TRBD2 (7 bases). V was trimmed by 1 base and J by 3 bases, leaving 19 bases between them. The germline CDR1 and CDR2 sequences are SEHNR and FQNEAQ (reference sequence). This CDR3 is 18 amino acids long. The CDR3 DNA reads TGTGCCAGCAGCTTAGGGAGGGGGGGGCGAATCCTCTACAATGAGCAGTTCTTC. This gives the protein CASSLGRGGRILYNEQFF.

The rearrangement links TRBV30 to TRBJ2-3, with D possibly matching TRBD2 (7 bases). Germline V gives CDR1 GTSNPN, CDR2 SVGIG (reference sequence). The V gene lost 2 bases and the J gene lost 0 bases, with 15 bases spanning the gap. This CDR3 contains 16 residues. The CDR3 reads CAWSRGDIASTDTQYF. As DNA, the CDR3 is TGTGCCTGGAGTCGGGGGGACATTGCTAGCACAGATACGCAGTATTTT.

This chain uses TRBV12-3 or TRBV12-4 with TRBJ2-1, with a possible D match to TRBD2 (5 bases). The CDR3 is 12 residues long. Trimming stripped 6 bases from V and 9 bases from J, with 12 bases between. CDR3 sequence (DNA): TGTGCCAGCAGGCGGGCCCCCGGTGAGCAGTTCTTC. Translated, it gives CASRRAPGEQFF.

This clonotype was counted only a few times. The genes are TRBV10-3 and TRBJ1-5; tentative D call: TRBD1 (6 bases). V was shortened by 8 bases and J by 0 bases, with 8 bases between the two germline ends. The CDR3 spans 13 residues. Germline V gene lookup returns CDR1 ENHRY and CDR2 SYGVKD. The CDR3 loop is CAIGGYSNQPQHF. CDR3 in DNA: TGTGCCATCGGGGGCTATAGCAATCAGCCCCAGCATTTT.

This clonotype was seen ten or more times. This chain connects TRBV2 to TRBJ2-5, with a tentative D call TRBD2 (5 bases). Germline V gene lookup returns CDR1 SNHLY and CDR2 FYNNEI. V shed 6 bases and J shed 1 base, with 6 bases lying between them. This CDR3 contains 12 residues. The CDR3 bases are TGTGCCAGCAGAGGACTCCAAGAGACCCAGTACTTC. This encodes CASRGLQETQYF. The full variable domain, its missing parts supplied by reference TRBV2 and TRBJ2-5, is EPEVTQTPSHQVTQMGQEVILRCVPISNHLYFYWYRQILGQKVEFLVSFYNNEISEKSEIFDDQFSVERPDGSNFTLKIRSTKLEDSAMYFCASRGLQETQYFGPGTRLLVL.

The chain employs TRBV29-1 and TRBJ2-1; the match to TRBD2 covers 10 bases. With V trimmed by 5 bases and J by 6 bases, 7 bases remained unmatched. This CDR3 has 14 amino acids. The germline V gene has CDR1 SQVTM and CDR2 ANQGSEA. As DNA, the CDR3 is TGCAGCGTTAGAAGCGGGGGGGCCAGCAATGAGCAGTTCTTC. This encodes CSVRSGGASNEQFF.

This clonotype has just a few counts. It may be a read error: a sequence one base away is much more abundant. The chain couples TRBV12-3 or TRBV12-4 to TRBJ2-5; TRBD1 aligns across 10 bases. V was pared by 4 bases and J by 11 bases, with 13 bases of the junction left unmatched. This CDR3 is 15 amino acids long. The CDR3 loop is CASSSDRGLGNEQYF. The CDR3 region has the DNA TGTGCCAGCAGTTCAGACAGGGGGCTGGGAAATGAGCAGTACTTC.

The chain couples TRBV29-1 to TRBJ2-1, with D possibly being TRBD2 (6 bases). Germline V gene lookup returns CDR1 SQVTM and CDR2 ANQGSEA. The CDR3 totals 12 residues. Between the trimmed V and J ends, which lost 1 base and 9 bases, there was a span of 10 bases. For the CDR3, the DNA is TGCAGCGTTGAAGTGGGGAGGCTTGAGCAGTTCTTC. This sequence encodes CSVEVGRLEQFF.

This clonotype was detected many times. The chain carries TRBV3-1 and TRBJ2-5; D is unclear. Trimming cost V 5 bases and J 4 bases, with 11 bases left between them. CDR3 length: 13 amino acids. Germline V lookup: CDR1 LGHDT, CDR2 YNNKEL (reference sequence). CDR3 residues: CASSSLLAETQYF. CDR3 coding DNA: TGTGCCAGCAGCTCGCTACTCGCAGAGACCCAGTACTTC.

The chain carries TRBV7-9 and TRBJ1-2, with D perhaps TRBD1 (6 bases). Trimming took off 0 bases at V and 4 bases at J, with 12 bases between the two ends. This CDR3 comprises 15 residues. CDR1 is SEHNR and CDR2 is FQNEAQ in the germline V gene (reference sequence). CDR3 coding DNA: TGTGCCAGCAGCTTAGCGACTGGGGGCGGCTATGGCTACACCTTC. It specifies CASSLATGGGYGYTF.

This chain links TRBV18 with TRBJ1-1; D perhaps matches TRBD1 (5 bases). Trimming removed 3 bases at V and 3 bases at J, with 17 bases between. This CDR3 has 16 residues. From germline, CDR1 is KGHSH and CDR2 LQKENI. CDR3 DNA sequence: TGTGCCAGCTCACCGGGGGGGACCGAACGGTACACTGAAGCTTTCTTT. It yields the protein CASSPGGTERYTEAFF. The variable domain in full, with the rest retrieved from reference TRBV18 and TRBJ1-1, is NAGVMQNPRHLVRRRGQEARLRCSPMKGHSHVYWYRQLPEEGLKFMVYLQKENIIDESGMPKERFSAEFPKEGPSILRIQQVVRGDSAAYFCASSPGGTERYTEAFFGQGTRLTVV.

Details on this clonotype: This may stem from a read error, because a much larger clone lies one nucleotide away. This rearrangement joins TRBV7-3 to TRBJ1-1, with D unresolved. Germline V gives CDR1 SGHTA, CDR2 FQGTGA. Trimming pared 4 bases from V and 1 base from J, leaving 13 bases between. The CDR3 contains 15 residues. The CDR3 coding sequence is TGTGCCAGCAGCTCCGCCCGGGAGGGGAACACTGAAGCTTTCTTT. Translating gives CASSSAREGNTEAFF. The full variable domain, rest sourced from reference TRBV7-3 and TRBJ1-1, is GAGVSQTPSNKVTEKGKYVELRCDPISGHTALYWYRQSLGQGPEFLIYFQGTGAADDSGLPNDRFFAVRPEGSVSTLKIQRTERGDSAVYLCASSSAREGNTEAFFGQGTRLTVV.

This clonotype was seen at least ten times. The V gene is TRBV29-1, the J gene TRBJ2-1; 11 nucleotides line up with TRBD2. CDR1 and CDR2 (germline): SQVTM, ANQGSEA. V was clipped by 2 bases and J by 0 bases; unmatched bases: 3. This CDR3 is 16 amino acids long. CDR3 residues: CSVEPGLAASYNEQFF. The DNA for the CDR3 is TGCAGCGTTGAACCGGGACTAGCGGCCTCCTACAATGAGCAGTTCTTC.

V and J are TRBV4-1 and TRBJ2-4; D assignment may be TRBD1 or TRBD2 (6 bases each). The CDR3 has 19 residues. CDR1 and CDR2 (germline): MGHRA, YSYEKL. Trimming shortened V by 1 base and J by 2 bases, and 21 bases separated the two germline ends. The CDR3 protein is CASSQVPGDGGLSKNIQYF. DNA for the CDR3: TGCGCCAGCAGCCAAGTTCCAGGGGATGGGGGGCTATCCAAAAACATTCAGTACTTC.

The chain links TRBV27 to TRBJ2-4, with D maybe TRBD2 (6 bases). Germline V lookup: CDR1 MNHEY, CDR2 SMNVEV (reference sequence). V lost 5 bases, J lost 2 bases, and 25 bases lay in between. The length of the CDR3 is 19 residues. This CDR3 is CASSPFGVARREPKNIQYF. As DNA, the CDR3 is TGTGCCAGCAGTCCCTTTGGGGTCGCTCGGAGGGAACCCAAAAACATTCAGTACTTC.

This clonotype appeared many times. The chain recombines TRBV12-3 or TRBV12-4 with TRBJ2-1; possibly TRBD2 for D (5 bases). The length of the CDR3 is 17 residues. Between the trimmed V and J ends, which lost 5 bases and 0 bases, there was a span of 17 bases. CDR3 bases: TGTGCCAGCAGTCTCGGGTTGAGGGTTAGCTCCTACAATGAGCAGTTCTTC. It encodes CASSLGLRVSSYNEQFF.

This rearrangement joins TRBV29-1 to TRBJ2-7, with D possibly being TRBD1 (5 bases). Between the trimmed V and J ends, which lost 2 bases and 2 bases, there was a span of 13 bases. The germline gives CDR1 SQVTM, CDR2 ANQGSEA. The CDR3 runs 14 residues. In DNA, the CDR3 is TGCAGCGTTGAAAGTTCCACGGACACCTACGAGCAGTACTTC. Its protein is CSVESSTDTYEQYF.

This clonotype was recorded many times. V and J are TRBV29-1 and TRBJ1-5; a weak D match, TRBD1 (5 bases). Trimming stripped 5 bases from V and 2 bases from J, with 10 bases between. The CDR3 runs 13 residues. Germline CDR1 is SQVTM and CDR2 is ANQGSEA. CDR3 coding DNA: TGCAGCGTTCGTCAGGGAGGCAATCAGCCCCAGCATTTT. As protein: CSVRQGGNQPQHF.

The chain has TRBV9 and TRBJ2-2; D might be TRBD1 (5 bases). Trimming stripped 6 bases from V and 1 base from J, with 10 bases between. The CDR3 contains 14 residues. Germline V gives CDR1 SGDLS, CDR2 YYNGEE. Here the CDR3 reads CASNRQGNTGELFF. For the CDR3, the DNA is TGTGCCAGCAATAGGCAGGGGAACACCGGGGAGCTGTTTTTT.

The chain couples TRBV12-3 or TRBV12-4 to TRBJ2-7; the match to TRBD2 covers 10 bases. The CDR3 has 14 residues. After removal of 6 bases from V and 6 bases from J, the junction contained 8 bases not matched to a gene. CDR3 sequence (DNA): TGTGCCAGCAGGTCAGCGGGGGGGCCCTCCGAGCAGTACTTC. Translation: CASRSAGGPSEQYF.